The rows below give T cell receptor beta chains drawn from one sample of a study of CD8+CD57+ T cells in acquired aplastic anemia. TCRdb reprocessed the reads via MiXCR and lists one record per CDR3 protein. The sample consists of 15,000 to 20,000 distinct CDR3 sequences, less than 45% of them appearing once. The sequencing sample was made of CD8+CD57+ T cells sorted from PBMCs. The receptor set was obtained from a human donor with aplastic anemia. CDR3s include the opening cysteine and the closing phenylalanine or tryptophan. A D gene is named only where the DNA matches it firmly. Part of the rows lack a size; the others show once, few, many or a class for expanded clones.

V gene,clone size,CDR3 length,D gene,J gene,CDR3 DNA,CDR3 protein
TRBV5-1,NA,14,NA,TRBJ1-1,TGCGCCAGCAGCTTTCAGGGTGGGAGCACTGAAGCTTTCTTT,CASSFQGGSTEAFF
TRBV2,many,15,NA,TRBJ1-1,TGTGCCAGCAGTGAAGCGCTTGGGGGGCACACTGAAGCTTTCTTT,CASSEALGGHTEAFF
TRBV7-9,many,13,NA,TRBJ1-1,TGTGCCAGCAGCTTGTCGGGCTGGACTGAAGCTTTCTTT,CASSLSGWTEAFF
TRBV15,NA,14,TRBD1,TRBJ1-5,TGTGCCACCAGCACACAGGGGGCGAGTCAGCCCCAGCATTTT,CATSTQGASQPQHF
TRBV10-3,NA,16,TRBD1,TRBJ2-2,TGTGCCATCAGTGCACCCACAGGGGCGAGGACCGGGGAGCTGTTTTTT,CAISAPTGARTGELFF
TRBV9,NA,14,NA,TRBJ2-2,TGTGCCAGCAGCTTTCCCAGGGACACCGGGGAGCTGTTTTTT,CASSFPRDTGELFF
TRBV9,few,15,NA,TRBJ2-7,TGTGCCAGCAGCGTAACCCCGACCCCTTACTACGAGCAGTACTTC,CASSVTPTPYYEQYF
TRBV4-2,NA,16,TRBD2,TRBJ2-7,TGTGCCAGCAGCCAAGAGGATACTAGCGGGAGCTACGAGCAGTACTTC,CASSQEDTSGSYEQYF
TRBV5-6,NA,15,NA,TRBJ1-2,TGTGCCAGCAGCTCTACCGGACGATTAGAATATGGCTACACCTTC,CASSSTGRLEYGYTF
TRBV11-1,NA,14,NA,TRBJ2-1,TGTGCCAGCAGCTTAGGTGGAGGGGTCAATGAGCAGTTCTTC,CASSLGGGVNEQFF
TRBV5-6,many,17,TRBD2,TRBJ2-3,TGTGCCAGCAGCTTTGGGACTAGCTTGGTTTTGACAGATACGCAGTATTTT,CASSFGTSLVLTDTQYF
TRBV10-1,NA,18,TRBD1,TRBJ2-6,TGCGCCCGCCCACGGGACAGGGACCACTACTCTGGGGTCAACGTCCTGACTTTC,CARPRDRDHYSGVNVLTF
TRBV19,many,14,NA,TRBJ2-5,TGTGCCAGTAGTCCCCGGACAGAGCAAGAGACCCAGTACTTC,CASSPRTEQETQYF
TRBV5-6,many,14,NA,TRBJ1-5,TGTGCCAGCAGCGTGGCTGGGGATGATCAGCCCCAGCATTTT,CASSVAGDDQPQHF
TRBV6-4,NA,14,NA,TRBJ2-2,TGTGCCAGCAGGGAGGGGGTGAACACCGGGGAGCTGTTTTTT,CASREGVNTGELFF
TRBV20-1,NA,15,TRBD2,TRBJ2-7,TGCAGTGCTAGGGGTTCGTTTGGGGGGGCCTACGAGCAGTACTTC,CSARGSFGGAYEQYF
TRBV5-1,few,14,NA,TRBJ1-2,TGCGCCAGCAGCTTGGGTGGCAGGGAATATGGCTACACCTTC,CASSLGGREYGYTF
TRBV24-1,medium-sized,13,TRBD2,TRBJ2-7,TGTGCCACCAGTAGCGGGAGAGCCTACGAGCAGTACTTC,CATSSGRAYEQYF
TRBV15,NA,17,TRBD1,TRBJ2-7,TGTGCCACCAGCACCACCAGCGACCGGACAGGGGCCTACGAGCAGTACTTC,CATSTTSDRTGAYEQYF
TRBV7-2,NA,15,TRBD2,TRBJ2-2,TGTGCCAGCAGCTCCGGACTAGCGGGATACGGGGAGCTGTTTTTT,CASSSGLAGYGELFF
TRBV2,NA,14,NA,TRBJ1-5,TGTGCCAGCAGTGACTCGACCGGAGGTCAGCCCCAGCATTTT,CASSDSTGGQPQHF
TRBV14,NA,14,NA,TRBJ2-1,TGTGCCAGCAGCCAAGTAGGGACCCGTCTAGAGCAGTTCTTC,CASSQVGTRLEQFF
TRBV6-1,NA,16,TRBD1,TRBJ1-6,TGTGCCAGCACGATGGTACCGGGGACAGAGAGTTCACCCCTCCACTTT,CASTMVPGTESSPLHF
TRBV6-5,NA,15,NA,TRBJ1-6,TGTGCCAGCAGTTACTCGTCACAGGCAGGCTCACCCCTCCACTTT,CASSYSSQAGSPLHF
TRBV6-1,NA,14,NA,TRBJ1-3,TGTGCCAGCAGTGAACAGCGAGCTGGAAACACCATATATTTT,CASSEQRAGNTIYF
TRBV5-5,NA,16,NA,TRBJ1-1,TGTGCCAGCAGCTTGTTCAGGAGAGCAATGAACACTGAAGCTTTCTTT,CASSLFRRAMNTEAFF
TRBV29-1,NA,13,NA,TRBJ1-4,TGCAGCGTTGAAAGTGCAACTAATGAAAAACTGTTTTTT,CSVESATNEKLFF
TRBV5-1,NA,15,TRBD2,TRBJ2-1,TGCGCCAGCAGCGAAGCGGGAGGGCCTTACAATGAGCAGTTCTTC,CASSEAGGPYNEQFF
TRBV5-1,few,14,TRBD1,TRBJ2-5,TGCGCCAGCAGCTCGGGGACAGATCAAGAGACCCAGTACTTC,CASSSGTDQETQYF
TRBV25-1,many,14,NA,TRBJ2-3,TGTGCCAGCAGTGGCCAGGGATCGACAGATACGCAGTATTTT,CASSGQGSTDTQYF
TRBV6-1,NA,16,TRBD1,TRBJ1-6,TGTGCCAGCGGTGAAGCGCAGGGACAGGGTGGTTCACCCCTCCACTTT,CASGEAQGQGGSPLHF
TRBV10-1,NA,13,NA,TRBJ2-3,TGCGCCAGCAGTGAGTCGGGGCTTGGGACGCAGTATTTT,CASSESGLGTQYF
TRBV7-3,NA,14,TRBD2,TRBJ2-1,TGTGCCAGCAGCCATAGCGGGGGGTTGAATGAGCAGTTCTTC,CASSHSGGLNEQFF
TRBV5-4,NA,15,TRBD1,TRBJ1-2,TGTGCCAGCAGCTTCGGACAGGGGAGGACGGGGGGCTACACCTTC,CASSFGQGRTGGYTF
TRBV7-4,NA,16,NA,TRBJ2-2,TGTGCCAGCAGCCAGCCTGTGAGGCTGAACACCGGGGAGCTGTTTTTT,CASSQPVRLNTGELFF
TRBV7-6,medium-sized,15,TRBD1,TRBJ1-2,TGTGCCAGCAGCCCCGAGGAGACAGGGGGCGTTGGCTACACCTTC,CASSPEETGGVGYTF
TRBV19,NA,15,TRBD1,TRBJ2-1,TGTGCCAGTAGTACCCCCCGGACAGGGTACAATGAGCAGTTCTTC,CASSTPRTGYNEQFF
TRBV29-1,few,12,NA,TRBJ2-5,TGCAGCCCGACGGACAGCCAAGAGACCCAGTACTTC,CSPTDSQETQYF
TRBV2,NA,13,TRBD1,TRBJ2-7,TGTGCCAGCATGACAGGGGGATCGTACGAGCAGTACTTC,CASMTGGSYEQYF
TRBV10-3,many,15,TRBD1,TRBJ2-7,TGTGCCATCAGGGTAGGGGGACAGGGAAGTTACGAGCAGTACTTC,CAIRVGGQGSYEQYF
TRBV5-6,NA,16,NA,TRBJ2-1,TGTGCCAGCAGCTTGGAGGCAGGGAGGCCCTACAATGAGCAGTTCTTC,CASSLEAGRPYNEQFF
TRBV27,many,17,TRBD1,TRBJ2-5,TGTGCCAGCAGTCTAACAGGGGGCGCCCTAATCCAAGAGACCCAGTACTTC,CASSLTGGALIQETQYF
TRBV4-1,many,15,NA,TRBJ2-7,TGCGCCAGCAGCCAAACGACAGGGAGGCCGTACGAGCAGTACTTC,CASSQTTGRPYEQYF
TRBV15,many,19,TRBD1,TRBJ1-1,TGTGCCACCAGCAGCTCCAGGTCGGGACAGGGGTTGAATGAGGCTGAAGCTTTCTTT,CATSSSRSGQGLNEAEAFF
TRBV20-1,few,12,NA,TRBJ1-2,TGCAGTGCTAGTGAGACCAACTATGGCTACACCTTC,CSASETNYGYTF
TRBV20-1,few,12,NA,TRBJ2-1,TGCAGTGTGCGCAGGACGGGCAATGAGCAGTTCTTC,CSVRRTGNEQFF
TRBV11-1,NA,15,NA,TRBJ2-1,TGTGCCAGCAGCCCCATCGACAGAGACTACAATGAGCAGTTCTTC,CASSPIDRDYNEQFF
TRBV5-1,NA,15,TRBD1,TRBJ2-5,TGCGCCAGCAGCTACAGGGGTGGGTGGCAAGAGACCCAGTACTTC,CASSYRGGWQETQYF
TRBV20-1,few,11,NA,TRBJ2-3,TGCAGTGCCCCGTTCACAGATACGCAGTATTTT,CSAPFTDTQYF